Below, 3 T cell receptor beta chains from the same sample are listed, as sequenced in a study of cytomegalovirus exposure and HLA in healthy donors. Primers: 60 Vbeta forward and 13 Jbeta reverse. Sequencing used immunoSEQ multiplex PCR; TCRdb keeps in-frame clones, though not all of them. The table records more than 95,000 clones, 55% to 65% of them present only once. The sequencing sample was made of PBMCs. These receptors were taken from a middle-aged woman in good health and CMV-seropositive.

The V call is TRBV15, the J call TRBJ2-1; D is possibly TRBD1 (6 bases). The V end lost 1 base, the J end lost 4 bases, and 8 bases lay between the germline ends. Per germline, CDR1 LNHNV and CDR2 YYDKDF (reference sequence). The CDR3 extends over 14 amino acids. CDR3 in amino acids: CATSRVRGYNEQFF. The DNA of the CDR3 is TGTGCCACCAGCAGAGTAAGGGGGTACAATGAGCAGTTCTTC.

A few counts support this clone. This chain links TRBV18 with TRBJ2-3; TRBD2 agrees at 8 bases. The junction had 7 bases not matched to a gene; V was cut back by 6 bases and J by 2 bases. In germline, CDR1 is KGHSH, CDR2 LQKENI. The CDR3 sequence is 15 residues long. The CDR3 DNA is TGTGCCAGCTCGCAGACTAGCGAGAACACAGATACGCAGTATTTT. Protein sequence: CASSQTSENTDTQYF. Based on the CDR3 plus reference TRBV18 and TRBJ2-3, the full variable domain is NAGVMQNPRHLVRRRGQEARLRCSPMKGHSHVYWYRQLPEEGLKFMVYLQKENIIDESGMPKERFSAEFPKEGPSILRIQQVVRGDSAAYFCASSQTSENTDTQYFGPGTRLTVL.

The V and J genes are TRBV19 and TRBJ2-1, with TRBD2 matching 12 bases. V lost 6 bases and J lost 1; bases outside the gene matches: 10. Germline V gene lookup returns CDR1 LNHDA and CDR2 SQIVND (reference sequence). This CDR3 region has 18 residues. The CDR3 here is CASRLATLAGGSYNEQFF. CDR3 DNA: TGTGCCAGTAGACTGGCCACACTAGCGGGAGGATCCTACAATGAGCAGTTCTTC.